The clone carrying this T cell receptor beta chain was counted ten times or more. From the RT-PCR reads, TCRdb called clonotypes with MiXCR, one entry per CDR3 protein. The table records 590,000 or so distinct CDR3 sequences, approximately 14% of them present only once. This entry is derived from a study of response to subunit inactivated influenza vaccine. Deletions cut 10 bases from V and 2 bases from J, with 9 bases between. The CDR3 totals 11 residues. The V gene's germline CDR1 is SNHLY and CDR2 FYNNEI. Sample: PBMCs from blood, taken around 15 days before vaccination. This sequence originates from a man in his fifties who received an inactivated influenza vaccine. The V gene is TRBV2, the J gene TRBJ2-7; D ambiguous. The DNA of the CDR3 is TGTGCCACCTCGATAGCCTACGAGCAGTACTTC. As protein: CATSIAYEQYF.